This T cell receptor (beta chain) was documented in a study of blood T cells in healthy people across ages. General observations from the study: PBMCs that were unsorted prevented a conclusive naive versus antigen-experienced comparison. Estimated diversity across one million T cells was deemed an underestimate. Older age went with lower TCR beta diversity per million T cells, in a roughly linear way.

Whenever a sample was processed, at least 6 million PBMCs were isolated. The V gene's germline CDR1 is MNHEY and CDR2 SMNVEV (reference sequence). The V and J ends lost 7 bases and 2 bases, in that order; junction bases with no gene match: 7. This CDR3 has 15 residues. This clonotype came up a few times. The antigen is unknown. The second PCR ran about 6 to 11 cycles with a sample-barcoded 5' primer and J-beta primers. MiXCR, run by TCRdb on the 5' RACE reads, gives a single entry per CDR3 protein. Here the sample spans 1.5 million to 2 million distinct CDR3 sequences, 28% being singletons. Sequences were obtained from blood. The TCR sequence derives from a woman aged 25-40 years in good health. The gene calls are TRBV27 and TRBJ1-5; 8 nucleotides agree with TRBD1. This CDR3 reads CASKPTGVGNQPQHF. The CDR3, as DNA: TGTGCCAGCAAACCGACAGGGGTTGGCAATCAGCCCCAGCATTTT.